These 18 T cell receptor beta chains came from one sample sequenced in a study of lymphopenia after photon versus proton radiotherapy. Sequencing was performed with immunoSEQ multiplex PCR; in TCRdb, only in-frame clones are kept and a portion is missing. The repertoire has fewer than 70,000 clones, around 87% of them found once; the top ten carry 10% to 14%. The sequenced sample was peripheral blood, obtained from a patient treated with proton-based radiotherapy. The receptors come from an elderly man with esophageal cancer.

This chain links TRBV18 with TRBJ2-1; 9 bases fit TRBD1. Looked up from germline, CDR1 is KGHSH and CDR2 is LQKENI. The CDR3 consists of 14 residues. The trim removed 3 bases at V and 5 bases at J, leaving 2 bases unmatched. DNA of the CDR3: TGTGCCAGCTCACCGGGACAGGGCCACAATGAGCAGTTCTTC. Translation gives CASSPGQGHNEQFF.

As DNA, the CDR3 is TGTGCCAGTACCAATCGGGGGGTGACTGAAGCTTTCTTT. Encoded protein: CASTNRGVTEAFF. The chain employs TRBV19 and TRBJ1-1, with D possibly TRBD1 on 5 matching bases. Per the germline V gene, CDR1 is LNHDA and CDR2 is SQIVND (reference sequence). The ends were cut back, 7 bases at V and 5 bases at J, with 14 bases in the middle. CDR3 length equals 13 residues.

The rearrangement joins TRBV6-6 to TRBJ1-2, with 11 nucleotides matching TRBD1. This CDR3 is built from 14 residues. Germline-derived CDR1 and CDR2 are MNHNY and SVGAGI (reference sequence). The V segment lost 6 bases and the J segment 2 bases; nucleotides outside the gene matches: 2. This CDR3 reads CASRRDRGNYGYTF. The CDR3 coding sequence is TGTGCCAGCAGGAGGGACAGGGGGAACTATGGCTACACCTTC.

The V call is TRBV19, the J call TRBJ2-7; D gene ambiguous. The germline V gene encodes CDR1 LNHDA and CDR2 SQIVND (reference sequence). This CDR3 has 15 amino acids. Trimming shortened V by 4 bases and J by 3 bases, and 16 bases separated the two germline ends. The CDR3 DNA reads as TGTGCCAGTAGTAAGGCTCGGCGAAGGGACTACGAGCAGTACTTC. Translating it yields CASSKARRRDYEQYF.

This clone occurred a few times. CDR3 sequence reads: CASSPNPKDTQYF. The CDR3 DNA reads as TGTGCCAGCTCACCAAACCCAAAAGATACGCAGTATTTT. The chain employs TRBV18 and TRBJ2-3; no definite D call. Trimming took off 2 bases at V and 5 bases at J, with 8 bases between the two ends. Germline-derived CDR1 and CDR2 are KGHSH and LQKENI. This CDR3 has 13 amino acids.

The rearrangement links TRBV29-1 to TRBJ2-1; maybe TRBD1 (6 bases). This CDR3 comprises 18 residues. CDR1 is SQVTM, CDR2 ANQGSEA, per germline. V dropped 0 bases and J dropped 8 bases, with 26 bases sitting between them. The CDR3 region is CSVEELSRFRGSYDEQFF. In nucleotides, the CDR3 is TGCAGCGTTGAAGAGTTGTCCAGGTTTAGGGGGTCTTACGATGAGCAGTTCTTC.

This rearrangement joins TRBV4-3 to TRBJ2-3; no clear D. Germline CDR1 and CDR2: LGHNA and YSLEER. The CDR3 length is 15 residues. Trimming shortened V by 1 base and J by 0 bases, and 8 bases separated the two germline ends. CDR3: CASSQARSSTDTQYF. DNA for the CDR3: TGCGCCAGCAGCCAAGCTCGGAGTAGCACAGATACGCAGTATTTT.

Only a few counts were recorded for this clone. The chain carries TRBV10-2 and TRBJ1-2; 8 nucleotides line up with TRBD1. Germline V gene data show CDR1 as WSHSY and CDR2 as SAAADI. V was clipped by 5 bases and J by 4 bases; unmatched bases: 6. This CDR3 comprises 14 residues. In nucleotides, the CDR3 is TGCGCCAGCAGTCCGGACAGGGCGAGCTATGGCTACACCTTC. Translating gives CASSPDRASYGYTF.

This chain links TRBV27 with TRBJ2-1; 7 bases align to TRBD1. This CDR3 comprises 14 residues. From germline, CDR1 is MNHEY and CDR2 SMNVEV (reference sequence). After removal of 2 bases from V and 6 bases from J, the junction contained 4 bases not matched to a gene. The DNA for the CDR3 is TGTGCCAGCAGTTTAAGACAGGGCCCCAATGAGCAGTTCTTC. Protein sequence: CASSLRQGPNEQFF.

This clone has just a few counts. V usage is TRBV6-4 and J usage is TRBJ1-1; 8 bases are shared with TRBD1. J lost 1 base, V lost 6 bases, and 4 bases had no gene match. This CDR3 is built from 14 residues. The germline gives CDR1 MRHNA, CDR2 SNTAGT. CDR3: CASRGQGTNTEAFF. The CDR3 DNA follows: TGTGCCAGCAGAGGACAGGGTACGAACACTGAAGCTTTCTTT.

This clone has a count of ten or more. The chain links TRBV19 to TRBJ2-1, with D unresolved. The CDR3 is made up of 13 amino acids. CDR1 is LNHDA and CDR2 is SQIVND in the germline V gene (reference sequence). The V end was cut by 4 bases, the J end by 0 bases, with 4 bases between. The CDR3 here is CASSRFSYNEQFF. DNA of the CDR3: TGTGCCAGTAGTAGGTTCTCCTACAATGAGCAGTTCTTC.

Worth noting for this clone: Compared with germline, one end of the junction differs, possibly owing to a read error. The V and J genes are TRBV4-3 and TRBJ1-1; 7 nucleotides align to TRBD1. CDR1 is LGHNA and CDR2 is YSLEER in the germline V gene. The CDR3 is made up of 14 amino acids. This CDR3 is CASSEDRENTEAFF. In DNA, the CDR3 is TGCGCCAGCAGCGAAGACAGGGAGAACACTGAAGCTTTCTTT.

This rearrangement joins TRBV9 to TRBJ1-3; 8 nucleotides align to TRBD1. Germline V gene data show CDR1 as SGDLS and CDR2 as YYNGEE. The CDR3 consists of 14 residues. Trimming took 3 bases from V and 3 from J; bases not matched to a gene: 2. The CDR3 DNA sequence: TGTGCCAGCAGCGGGACAGGGCTTGGAAACACCATATATTTT. Translated, it gives CASSGTGLGNTIYF.

The chain links TRBV15 to TRBJ1-1; a weak D match, TRBD1 (5 bases). V lost 1 base to trimming and J lost 3 bases, with 6 bases between them. Germline V gives CDR1 LNHNV, CDR2 YYDKDF (reference sequence). This CDR3 region has 13 residues. CDR3 sequence: CATSRATDTEAFF. In DNA form, the CDR3 reads TGTGCCACCAGCAGAGCGACAGACACTGAAGCTTTCTTT.

The chain combines TRBV7-2 with TRBJ1-2, with D possibly TRBD1 on 5 matching bases. Germline-derived CDR1 and CDR2 are SGHTA and FQGNSA. CDR3 length equals 16 residues. V dropped 3 bases and J dropped 7 bases, with 21 bases sitting between them. The CDR3: CASSLEADPSRGGYTF. DNA for the CDR3: TGTGCCAGCAGCTTGGAAGCCGACCCGTCGAGGGGTGGCTACACCTTC. The full variable domain, its missing parts supplied by reference TRBV7-2 and TRBJ1-2, is GAGVSQSPSNKVTEKGKDVELRCDPISGHTALYWYRQSLGQGLEFLIYFQGNSAPDKSGLPSDRFSAERTGGSVSTLTIQRTQQEDSAVYLCASSLEADPSRGGYTFGSGTRLTVV.

This clone was seen only a few times. The chain uses TRBV5-1 and TRBJ2-5; D gene ambiguous. Germline V gene data show CDR1 as SGHRS and CDR2 as YFSETQ. This CDR3 spans 16 amino acids. The V end lost 4 bases, the J end lost 5 bases, and 21 bases lay between the germline ends. The CDR3 bases are TGCGCCAGCAGCCCCTGGGCAGGTTTCCCGCGGGAGACCCAGTACTTC. The encoded protein is CASSPWAGFPRETQYF. Using reference TRBV5-1 and TRBJ2-5 for the parts outside the CDR3, the full variable domain is KAGVTQTPRYLIKTRGQQVTLSCSPISGHRSVSWYQQTPGQGLQFLFEYFSETQRNKGNFPGRFSGRQFSNSRSEMNVSTLELGDSALYLCASSPWAGFPRETQYFGPGTRLLVL.

This clone was seen more than once but under ten times. V gene TRBV4-1 combines with J gene TRBJ2-1; 8 positions match TRBD2. Per the germline V gene, CDR1 is MGHRA and CDR2 is YSYEKL. The length of the CDR3 is 17 residues. The J segment lost 6 bases and the V segment lost 4 bases, leaving 14 bases of the junction unmatched. CDR3 residues: CASSLTSMAGGGNEQFF. The CDR3 DNA reads as TGCGCCAGCAGCCTGACCTCTATGGCGGGGGGAGGCAATGAGCAGTTCTTC.

The V call is TRBV19, the J call TRBJ1-1, with TRBD1 matching over 8 bases. V lost 10 bases and J lost 5; bases outside the gene matches: 9. Germline loops: CDR1 LNHDA, CDR2 SQIVND (reference sequence). The CDR3 runs to 13 residues. As DNA, the CDR3 is TGTGCCACGACAGGGGTCGTCTTTACTGAAGCTTTCTTT. Amino acid sequence: CATTGVVFTEAFF.